The 26 T cell receptor beta chains given below trace back to one sample, sequenced in a study of blood T cell repertoires in COVID-19. TCRdb keeps only in-frame clones here, not all; method: immunoSEQ multiplex PCR. The table includes 80,000 to 95,000 clones, 80% to 85% detected once. The specimen sequenced was peripheral blood. The receptors here all came from an elderly woman with active or convalescent COVID-19.

V and J are TRBV7-8 and TRBJ1-3; D unresolved. The CDR3 extends over 13 amino acids. Trimming took 1 base from V and 7 from J, leaving 8 bases between them. The germline V gene has CDR1 SGHVS and CDR2 FQNEAQ. DNA for the CDR3: TGTGCCAGCAGCTTAGACATCAGGAACACCATATATTTT. Translating it yields CASSLDIRNTIYF.

The chain links TRBV6-2 or TRBV6-3 to TRBJ1-1; a weak D match, TRBD1 (5 bases). V was shortened by 2 bases and J by 1 base, with 8 bases between the two germline ends. Germline V gives CDR1 MNHEY, CDR2 SVGEGT. The CDR3 extends over 14 amino acids. The CDR3 DNA sequence: TGTGCCAGCAGTTACGCAGGGCGGAACACTGAAGCTTTCTTT. Amino acids: CASSYAGRNTEAFF.

The gene calls are TRBV14 and TRBJ2-3; 9 positions agree with TRBD2. This CDR3 spans 16 amino acids. Germline V lookup: CDR1 SGHDN, CDR2 FVKESK. V shed 3 bases, J shed 5 bases, and the junction held 9 bases outside the gene matches. The CDR3: CASSHGGGAGEDTQYF. DNA for the CDR3: TGTGCCAGCAGCCACGGCGGGGGGGCCGGGGAAGATACGCAGTATTTT.

The chain uses TRBV25-1 and TRBJ1-1; 7 bases are a match to TRBD1. Germline trimming cut 2 bases from V and 5 bases from J; bases unmatched to any gene: 5. CDR3 length: 14 amino acids. Germline lookup yields CDR1 MGHDK and CDR2 SYGVNS. The CDR3 is CASSEATGRTEAFF. The CDR3 DNA is TGTGCCAGCAGTGAAGCGACAGGGCGGACTGAAGCTTTCTTT. Based on the CDR3 plus reference TRBV25-1 and TRBJ1-1, the full variable domain is EADIYQTPRYLVIGTGKKITLECSQTMGHDKMYWYQQDPGMELHLIHYSYGVNSTEKGDLSSESTVSRIRTEHFPLTLESARPSHTSQYLCASSEATGRTEAFFGQGTRLTVV.

V usage is TRBV5-1 and J usage is TRBJ2-7, with 7 positions matching TRBD2. J was trimmed by 1 base and V by 7 bases; bases with no gene match: 5. From germline, CDR1 is SGHRS and CDR2 YFSETQ. CDR3 length equals 13 residues. The CDR3 nucleotides are TGCGCCAGCCAGCGGGGCCCTTCCTACGAGCAGTACTTC. This encodes CASQRGPSYEQYF.

The rearrangement links TRBV11-1 to TRBJ2-3, with 14 bases that match TRBD2. This CDR3 is 16 amino acids long. V was pared by 4 bases and J by 4 bases, with 4 bases of the junction left unmatched. Germline loops: CDR1 SGHAT, CDR2 FQDESV (reference sequence). CDR3 protein: CASSSQGLAGADTQYF. The CDR3 nucleotides are TGTGCCAGCAGCTCCCAGGGACTAGCGGGGGCAGATACGCAGTATTTT.

This rearrangement joins TRBV6-1 to TRBJ1-1; D gene unclear. This CDR3 comprises 15 residues. The germline gives CDR1 MNHNS, CDR2 SASEGT. The V end was cut by 3 bases, the J end by 0 bases, with 11 bases between. CDR3 DNA: TGTGCCAGCAGTGAGGCGGTTAGAATGAACACTGAAGCTTTCTTT. This sequence encodes CASSEAVRMNTEAFF.

This chain uses TRBV19 with TRBJ2-5, with 7 bases matching TRBD1. The germline V gene encodes CDR1 LNHDA and CDR2 SQIVND (reference sequence). CDR3 length: 16 amino acids. V trimming: 5 bases; J trimming: 4 bases; junction bases outside the gene matches: 13. Written as DNA, the CDR3 is TGTGCCAGTAGTCCGTTGGAACAGGGGCTGAGAGAGACCCAGTACTTC. Residues: CASSPLEQGLRETQYF. Variable domain in full (rest from reference TRBV19 and TRBJ2-5): DGGITQSPKYLFRKEGQNVTLSCEQNLNHDAMYWYRQDPGQGLRLIYYSQIVNDFQKGDIAEGYSVSREKKESFPLTVTSAQKNPTAFYLCASSPLEQGLRETQYFGPGTRLLVL.

This clone occurred a few times. This sequence joins TRBV6-5 and TRBJ2-7; the match to TRBD1 covers 8 bases. The length of the CDR3 is 15 residues. V was clipped by 2 bases and J by 6 bases; unmatched bases: 9. Germline lookup yields CDR1 MNHEY and CDR2 SVGAGI. The CDR3 loop reads CASSYRGQGAFEQYF. The CDR3 DNA is TGTGCCAGCAGTTACCGTGGGCAGGGGGCTTTCGAGCAGTACTTC.

The chain couples TRBV3-1 (or the pseudogene TRBV3-2) to TRBJ1-4; a possible D gene is TRBD1 (6 bases). V shed 6 bases and J shed 5 bases, with 13 bases lying between them. Germline values: CDR1 LGHDT, CDR2 YNNKEL (reference sequence). The CDR3 has 14 residues. CDR3 nucleotide sequence: TGTGCCAGCAGTGGACAGAACCCAAATGAAAAACTGTTTTTT. Translated: CASSGQNPNEKLFF.

The chain uses TRBV5-1 and TRBJ1-6; TRBD1 might be the D (5 bases). Trimming took off 4 bases at V and 7 bases at J, with 12 bases between the two ends. The CDR3 runs 14 residues. Germline loops: CDR1 SGHRS, CDR2 YFSETQ. The CDR3 DNA reads TGCGCCAGCAGCCCCGACAGTTACAATTCACCCCTCCACTTT. This codes for CASSPDSYNSPLHF.

In DNA form, the CDR3 reads TGTGCCACCCGACCTTATAGCGGGGGGAGAGAGCAGTACTTC. Protein: CATRPYSGGREQYF. The chain couples TRBV3-1 (or the pseudogene TRBV3-2) to TRBJ2-7; TRBD2 agrees at 10 bases. V gave up 10 bases and J gave up 7 bases; unmatched junction bases: 13. The length of the CDR3 is 14 residues. Germline-derived CDR1 and CDR2 are LGHDT and YNNKEL (reference sequence).

The chain carries TRBV7-9 and TRBJ2-7; TRBD2 matches at 7 bases. CDR1 and CDR2 (germline): SEHNR, FQNEAQ (reference sequence). This CDR3 spans 13 amino acids. The V and J ends lost 5 bases and 7 bases, in that order; junction bases with no gene match: 8. The chain's CDR3 is CASSRLAAEEQYF. The CDR3 DNA reads TGTGCCAGCAGCCGGCTAGCGGCTGAGGAGCAGTACTTC.

In this sample, this clone turned up a few times. V usage is TRBV27 and J usage is TRBJ1-2, with 7 bases matching TRBD1. J lost 3 bases, V lost 2 bases, and 0 bases had no gene match. CDR1 and CDR2 from the germline V gene are MNHEY and SMNVEV (reference sequence). The CDR3 sequence is 13 residues long. The CDR3 nucleotides read TGTGCCAGCAGTTTACAGGGGGACTATGGCTACACCTTC. It specifies CASSLQGDYGYTF.

The chain uses TRBV6-5 and TRBJ1-1; TRBD1 agrees at 8 bases. The CDR3 contains 13 residues. V lost 8 bases to trimming and J lost 1 base; unmatched junction nucleotides: 3. Germline V gene data show CDR1 as MNHEY and CDR2 as SVGAGI. The CDR3 nucleotides read TGTGCCAGCCGAGACAGGGGGAACACTGAAGCTTTCTTT. It translates to CASRDRGNTEAFF.

This clone was observed a handful of times. The rearrangement links TRBV5-4 to TRBJ2-7, with 8 bases fitting TRBD2. Germline-derived CDR1 and CDR2 are SGHNT and YYREEE (reference sequence). V was clipped by 4 bases and J by 3 bases; unmatched bases: 3. This CDR3 is 13 amino acids long. In DNA, the CDR3 is TGTGCCAGCAGCACTAGCGGATACTACGAGCAGTACTTC. Its protein product is CASSTSGYYEQYF.

The V and J genes are TRBV19 and TRBJ1-2; no clear D. Germline CDR1 and CDR2: LNHDA and SQIVND (reference sequence). The CDR3 is made up of 13 amino acids. The V gene lost 3 bases and the J gene lost 7 bases, with 12 bases spanning the gap. CDR3 residues: CASSIINPSGYTF. Here the CDR3 DNA reads TGTGCCAGTAGTATCATCAATCCCAGTGGCTACACCTTC.

The J gene is TRBJ2-1, the V gene TRBV11-2; 8 bases fit TRBD2. J lost 6 bases, V lost 5 bases, and 6 bases had no gene match. CDR1 is SGHAT, CDR2 FQNNGV, per germline. The CDR3 is 14 amino acids. For the CDR3, the DNA is TGTGCCAGCAGCGCAGTAGGGACTAGCAATGAGCAGTTCTTC. Protein sequence: CASSAVGTSNEQFF. Supplemented by reference TRBV11-2 and TRBJ2-1, the full variable domain reads EAGVAQSPRYKIIEKRQSVAFWCNPISGHATLYWYQQILGQGPKLLIQFQNNGVVDDSQLPKDRFSAERLKGVDSTLKIQPAKLEDSAVYLCASSAVGTSNEQFFGPGTRLTVL.

The rearrangement links TRBV19 to TRBJ2-2; TRBD2 matches at 11 bases. Germline V gene data show CDR1 as LNHDA and CDR2 as SQIVND (reference sequence). There are 18 residues in the CDR3. J was trimmed by 2 bases and V by 9 bases; bases with no gene match: 14. CDR3 amino acids: CASTPVLAGDLNTGELFF. As DNA, the CDR3 is TGTGCCAGCACTCCGGTACTAGCGGGGGACCTTAACACCGGGGAGCTGTTTTTT.

The chain combines TRBV4-3 with TRBJ1-5; 8 positions match TRBD1. Trimming took 5 bases from V and 5 from J; bases not matched to a gene: 14. The CDR3 loop spans 17 amino acids. Per the germline V gene, CDR1 is LGHNA and CDR2 is YSLEER. CDR3 sequence: CASSTRDRKGYYQPQHF. In DNA form, the CDR3 reads TGCGCCAGCAGCACCAGGGACAGGAAGGGGTATTATCAGCCCCAGCATTTT.

V and J are TRBV6-1 and TRBJ1-5; D is unclear. The CDR3 totals 15 residues. Germline loops: CDR1 MNHNS, CDR2 SASEGT. V was clipped by 2 bases and J by 0 bases, with 8 bases between them. The CDR3 sequence: CASSEYEASNQPQHF. Here the CDR3 DNA reads TGTGCCAGCAGTGAATACGAGGCTAGCAATCAGCCCCAGCATTTT.

This chain uses TRBV11-2 with TRBJ2-7; D is undetermined. Trimming left V 3 bases short and J 3 bases short, with 15 bases between. The germline gives CDR1 SGHAT, CDR2 FQNNGV. This CDR3 has 15 residues. CDR3 loop: CASSFSEPPGYEQYF. The CDR3 DNA sequence: TGTGCCAGCAGCTTTTCCGAGCCACCGGGCTACGAGCAGTACTTC.

In this sample, this clone turned up once. V and J are TRBV19 and TRBJ1-1, with a weak D call TRBD1 (5 bases). This CDR3 contains 13 residues. Germline CDR1 LNHDA, CDR2 SQIVND (reference sequence). Deletions cut 3 bases from V and 6 bases from J, with 11 bases between. CDR3 residues: CASSIIGVAEAFF. The CDR3, as DNA: TGTGCCAGTAGTATCATAGGGGTCGCTGAAGCTTTCTTT.

The J gene is TRBJ1-1, the V gene TRBV4-3, with 7 bases lining up with TRBD1. CDR1 is LGHNA, CDR2 YSLEER, per germline. This CDR3 has 15 amino acids. The ends lost 5 bases at V and 0 bases at J; junction bases unmatched: 6. The CDR3 reads CASSARQGLNTEAFF. Written as DNA, the CDR3 is TGCGCCAGCAGCGCGAGACAGGGATTGAACACTGAAGCTTTCTTT.

This clone has more than one count but fewer than ten. This chain links TRBV11-2 with TRBJ1-6; D uncertain. The germline V gene encodes CDR1 SGHAT and CDR2 FQNNGV. The CDR3 has 14 amino acids. Trimming pared 1 base from V and 9 bases from J, leaving 10 bases between. The chain's CDR3 is CASSLGTEGSPLHF. In DNA, the CDR3 is TGTGCCAGCAGCTTAGGGACCGAGGGTTCACCCCTCCACTTT.

The rearrangement links TRBV5-4 to TRBJ1-1, with D unclear. CDR3 length: 12 residues. Germline V gene sequence: CDR1 SGHNT, CDR2 YYREEE (reference sequence). V shed 7 bases and J shed 6 bases, with 13 bases lying between them. The CDR3 reads CASGGREAEAFF. The CDR3 region has the DNA TGTGCCAGCGGAGGACGAGAAGCTGAAGCTTTCTTT. Full variable domain (missing parts from reference TRBV5-4 and TRBJ1-1): ETGVTQSPTHLIKTRGQQVTLRCSSQSGHNTVSWYQQALGQGPQFIFQYYREEENGRGNFPPRFSGLQFPNYSSELNVNALELDDSALYLCASGGREAEAFFGQGTRLTVV.